These T cell receptor beta chains were read from a single sample in a study of OX40 agonist ivuxolimab in advanced cancers. Libraries were prepared by immunoSEQ multiplex PCR; TCRdb keeps only in-frame clonotypes and omits some of them. The repertoire holds fewer than 40,000 clones, with roughly nine tenths as singletons. The source material was CD4+ or CD8+ T cells sorted from blood, sampled in a trial of the OX40 agonist ivuxolimab. Source of these receptors: an adult with an advanced solid tumor such as melanoma, head and neck, liver or kidney cancer. CDR3s include the opening cysteine and the closing phenylalanine or tryptophan. The order of the fields is clone size, D gene, J gene, V gene, CDR3 protein, CDR3 DNA. The D gene is left open where the match is weak. Size values are once, few and many counts, or a class for expanded clones, and some rows have none.

clone size: -; D gene: -; J gene: TRBJ2-5; V gene: TRBV13; CDR3 protein: CASSLGRGGETQYF; CDR3 DNA: TGTGCCAGCAGCTTAGGCAGGGGAGGAGAGACCCAGTACTTC
clone size: -; D gene: -; J gene: TRBJ1-6; V gene: TRBV13; CDR3 protein: CASSLGGSNSPLHF; CDR3 DNA: TGTGCCAGCAGCTTAGGAGGTAGCAATTCACCCCTCCACTTT
clone size: -; D gene: -; J gene: TRBJ2-7; V gene: TRBV5-6; CDR3 protein: CASSAGESSYEQYF; CDR3 DNA: TGTGCCAGCAGCGCCGGGGAGAGCTCCTACGAGCAGTACTTC
clone size: -; D gene: TRBD1; J gene: TRBJ2-2; V gene: TRBV5-6; CDR3 protein: CASSFMRQGANTGELFF; CDR3 DNA: TGTGCCAGCAGTTTTATGAGACAGGGGGCGAACACCGGGGAGCTGTTTTTT
clone size: -; D gene: TRBD1; J gene: TRBJ1-1; V gene: TRBV29-1; CDR3 protein: CSVSLMTGQANTEAFF; CDR3 DNA: TGCAGCGTTTCTCTCATGACGGGACAGGCGAACACTGAAGCTTTCTTT
clone size: -; D gene: TRBD1; J gene: TRBJ1-1; V gene: TRBV4-3; CDR3 protein: CASSLMGQGAMGTEAFF; CDR3 DNA: TGCGCCAGCAGCCTTATGGGACAGGGGGCCATGGGCACTGAAGCTTTCTTT
clone size: -; D gene: -; J gene: TRBJ2-3; V gene: TRBV5-6; CDR3 protein: CASSSPVVRGRLLDTQYF; CDR3 DNA: TGTGCCAGCAGCTCCCCAGTAGTACGGGGGCGCCTCCTTGATACGCAGTATTTT
clone size: -; D gene: -; J gene: TRBJ2-4; V gene: TRBV19; CDR3 protein: CASSIGGSKNIQYF; CDR3 DNA: TGTGCCAGTAGTATTGGAGGTTCCAAAAACATTCAGTACTTC
clone size: -; D gene: -; J gene: TRBJ1-5; V gene: TRBV27; CDR3 protein: CASGGYSNQPQHF; CDR3 DNA: TGTGCCAGCGGGGGGTATAGCAATCAGCCCCAGCATTTT
clone size: once; D gene: TRBD1; J gene: TRBJ2-1; V gene: TRBV7-9; CDR3 protein: CASSFLTGANNEQFF; CDR3 DNA: TGTGCCAGCAGCTTCCTAACAGGGGCAAACAATGAGCAGTTCTTC
clone size: -; D gene: TRBD1; J gene: TRBJ2-2; V gene: TRBV29-1; CDR3 protein: CSVERTGTTGELFF; CDR3 DNA: TGCAGCGTTGAGCGGACAGGGACCACCGGGGAGCTGTTTTTT
clone size: -; D gene: -; J gene: TRBJ2-7; V gene: TRBV27; CDR3 protein: CASSLGPGLSNHEQYF; CDR3 DNA: TGTGCCAGCAGTCTGGGGCCTGGACTTTCCAATCACGAGCAGTACTTC
clone size: -; D gene: TRBD1; J gene: TRBJ2-7; V gene: TRBV6-1; CDR3 protein: CASSERGTVLSYEQYF; CDR3 DNA: TGTGCCAGCAGTGAAAGGGGGACAGTACTCTCCTACGAGCAGTACTTC
clone size: -; D gene: TRBD1; J gene: TRBJ2-7; V gene: TRBV6-4; CDR3 protein: CASSDSKLRDRPDGQYF; CDR3 DNA: TGTGCCAGCAGTGACTCTAAGTTGCGGGACAGGCCGGATGGGCAGTACTTC
clone size: -; D gene: TRBD1; J gene: TRBJ1-2; V gene: TRBV5-1; CDR3 protein: CASSLGTGDDYGYTF; CDR3 DNA: TGCGCCAGCAGCTTAGGGACAGGGGACGACTATGGCTACACCTTC
clone size: -; D gene: -; J gene: TRBJ1-2; V gene: TRBV30; CDR3 protein: CAWSLFLKGGDGYTF; CDR3 DNA: TGTGCCTGGAGTTTATTTCTTAAGGGGGGCGATGGCTACACCTTC
clone size: few; D gene: -; J gene: TRBJ1-2; V gene: TRBV30; CDR3 protein: CAWRIPTSGGWDYTF; CDR3 DNA: TGTGCCTGGAGAATACCCACTTCAGGAGGGTGGGACTACACCTTC
clone size: -; D gene: -; J gene: TRBJ2-7; V gene: TRBV4-1; CDR3 protein: CASSQERGSYEQYF; CDR3 DNA: TGCGCCAGCAGCCAAGAACGGGGATCTTACGAGCAGTACTTC
clone size: few; D gene: -; J gene: TRBJ1-5; V gene: TRBV7-6; CDR3 protein: CASSKQGGNQPQHF; CDR3 DNA: TGTGCCAGCAGCAAACAGGGAGGCAATCAGCCCCAGCATTTT
clone size: -; D gene: -; J gene: TRBJ2-7; V gene: TRBV7-9; CDR3 protein: CASSFSGTWYEQYF; CDR3 DNA: TGTGCCAGCAGCTTTTCCGGGACCTGGTACGAGCAGTACTTC
clone size: once; D gene: TRBD1; J gene: TRBJ2-7; V gene: TRBV10-3; CDR3 protein: CAISETKDRASYEQYF; CDR3 DNA: TGTGCCATCAGTGAGACTAAGGACAGGGCCTCCTACGAGCAGTACTTC
clone size: -; D gene: TRBD2; J gene: TRBJ2-7; V gene: TRBV13; CDR3 protein: CASSRGTSGGWYEQYF; CDR3 DNA: TGTGCCAGCAGCCGCGGGACTAGCGGGGGGTGGTACGAGCAGTACTTC
clone size: once; D gene: TRBD1; J gene: TRBJ1-5; V gene: TRBV30; CDR3 protein: CAWSQTGDNQPQHF; CDR3 DNA: TGTGCCTGGAGTCAGACAGGGGACAATCAGCCCCAGCATTTT
clone size: -; D gene: TRBD1; J gene: TRBJ2-7; V gene: TRBV7-8; CDR3 protein: CASSFQRETGYSYEQYF; CDR3 DNA: TGTGCCAGCAGCTTCCAAAGGGAGACAGGGTATTCCTACGAGCAGTACTTC
clone size: -; D gene: -; J gene: TRBJ2-3; V gene: TRBV4-1; CDR3 protein: CASSLGEGPDTQYF; CDR3 DNA: TGCGCCAGCAGCCTCGGTGAGGGACCAGATACGCAGTATTTT
clone size: -; D gene: -; J gene: TRBJ1-2; V gene: TRBV30; CDR3 protein: CAWIIAGRGDHGYTF; CDR3 DNA: TGTGCCTGGATCATCGCCGGGAGAGGAGACCATGGCTACACCTTC
clone size: -; D gene: -; J gene: TRBJ1-6; V gene: TRBV15; CDR3 protein: CATSREGQGLNTLHF; CDR3 DNA: TGTGCCACCAGCAGAGAAGGGCAGGGACTGAACACCCTCCACTTT
clone size: -; D gene: TRBD1; J gene: TRBJ1-4; V gene: TRBV19; CDR3 protein: CASEQGAKGEKLFF; CDR3 DNA: TGTGCCAGTGAGCAGGGGGCTAAGGGTGAAAAACTGTTTTTT
clone size: -; D gene: TRBD1; J gene: TRBJ1-1; V gene: TRBV6-6; CDR3 protein: CASSYGLQGGSEAFF; CDR3 DNA: TGTGCCAGCAGTTACGGATTACAGGGGGGCTCTGAAGCTTTCTTT
clone size: once; D gene: -; J gene: TRBJ2-7; V gene: TRBV7-7; CDR3 protein: CASSLSPNTTGTATYEQYF; CDR3 DNA: TGTGCTAGCAGCTTGTCACCGAATACGACCGGGACTGCGACCTACGAGCAGTACTTC
clone size: -; D gene: -; J gene: TRBJ1-1; V gene: TRBV25-1; CDR3 protein: CASSDLKKNTEAFF; CDR3 DNA: TGTGCCAGCAGTGACTTGAAAAAGAACACTGAAGCTTTCTTT
clone size: once; D gene: -; J gene: TRBJ2-5; V gene: TRBV19; CDR3 protein: CASSIDSEETQYF; CDR3 DNA: TGTGCCAGTAGTATCGACAGCGAAGAGACCCAGTACTTC
clone size: -; D gene: -; J gene: TRBJ1-3; V gene: TRBV5-5; CDR3 protein: CASSPEPGAGNTIYF; CDR3 DNA: TGTGCCAGCAGCCCCGAGCCAGGGGCTGGAAACACCATATATTTT
clone size: -; D gene: -; J gene: TRBJ2-2; V gene: TRBV29-1; CDR3 protein: CSVLQGTGELFF; CDR3 DNA: TGCAGCGTTCTCCAGGGGACCGGGGAGCTGTTTTTT
clone size: -; D gene: -; J gene: TRBJ2-7; V gene: TRBV10-2; CDR3 protein: CASSHGNLREQYF; CDR3 DNA: TGCGCCAGCTCCCATGGTAATTTGCGCGAGCAGTACTTC
clone size: -; D gene: TRBD1; J gene: TRBJ2-2; V gene: TRBV19; CDR3 protein: CASTDRVETGELFF; CDR3 DNA: TGTGCCAGCACGGACAGGGTCGAGACCGGGGAGCTGTTTTTT
clone size: -; D gene: -; J gene: TRBJ1-5; V gene: TRBV15; CDR3 protein: CATSRPGNQPQHF; CDR3 DNA: TGTGCCACCAGCAGACCCGGCAATCAGCCCCAGCATTTT
clone size: few; D gene: TRBD1; J gene: TRBJ2-5; V gene: TRBV5-8; CDR3 protein: CASSYSTGGGETQYF; CDR3 DNA: TGTGCCAGCAGCTACTCGACAGGGGGCGGGGAGACCCAGTACTTC
clone size: -; D gene: -; J gene: TRBJ1-6; V gene: TRBV7-9; CDR3 protein: CASSFTGGEWTLHF; CDR3 DNA: TGTGCCAGCAGCTTTACAGGAGGTGAATGGACCCTCCACTTT
clone size: -; D gene: TRBD1; J gene: TRBJ1-3; V gene: TRBV18; CDR3 protein: CASSPKGASGNTIYF; CDR3 DNA: TGTGCCAGCTCTCCAAAGGGGGCTTCTGGAAACACCATATATTTT
clone size: -; D gene: TRBD2; J gene: TRBJ2-7; V gene: TRBV7-8; CDR3 protein: CASSSSGTSSGEQYF; CDR3 DNA: TGTGCCAGCAGCTCGTCCGGGACTAGCTCTGGCGAGCAGTACTTC
clone size: -; D gene: -; J gene: TRBJ2-5; V gene: TRBV7-9; CDR3 protein: CASSLADSQETQYF; CDR3 DNA: TGTGCCAGCAGCTTAGCGGACAGCCAAGAGACCCAGTACTTC
clone size: once; D gene: TRBD1; J gene: TRBJ2-7; V gene: TRBV15; CDR3 protein: CATGTPDRGAYF; CDR3 DNA: TGTGCCACCGGAACTCCGGACAGGGGGGCATACTTC
clone size: -; D gene: TRBD1; J gene: TRBJ2-1; V gene: TRBV5-8; CDR3 protein: CASSFTGGYNEQFF; CDR3 DNA: TGTGCCAGCAGCTTTACAGGGGGCTATAATGAGCAGTTCTTC
clone size: -; D gene: -; J gene: TRBJ2-7; V gene: TRBV19; CDR3 protein: CASSMTELTYEQYF; CDR3 DNA: TGTGCCAGTAGTATGACGGAACTGACCTACGAGCAGTACTTC
clone size: -; D gene: -; J gene: TRBJ1-1; V gene: TRBV30; CDR3 protein: CAWSPGSTEAFF; CDR3 DNA: TGTGCCTGGAGTCCAGGATCAACTGAAGCTTTCTTT
clone size: -; D gene: TRBD2; J gene: TRBJ2-7; V gene: TRBV4-2; CDR3 protein: CASSQEPLGAGVYEQYF; CDR3 DNA: TGTGCCAGCAGCCAAGAACCCCTGGGTGCGGGGGTATACGAGCAGTACTTC
clone size: -; D gene: -; J gene: TRBJ1-1; V gene: TRBV27; CDR3 protein: CASSKTIRTEYMNTEAFF; CDR3 DNA: TGTGCCAGCAGTAAAACCATAAGGACAGAATACATGAACACTGAAGCTTTCTTT
clone size: -; D gene: -; J gene: TRBJ2-7; V gene: TRBV6-4; CDR3 protein: CASSPDGGPYEQYF; CDR3 DNA: TGTGCCAGCAGTCCCGACGGGGGACCCTACGAGCAGTACTTC
clone size: -; D gene: TRBD1; J gene: TRBJ1-1; V gene: TRBV5-4; CDR3 protein: CASWDSRGRRTEAFF; CDR3 DNA: TGTGCCAGCTGGGACTCTAGGGGGCGCCGGACTGAAGCTTTCTTT
clone size: -; D gene: -; J gene: TRBJ2-7; V gene: TRBV7-8; CDR3 protein: CASSPDTSYEQYF; CDR3 DNA: TGTGCTTCTTCCCCGGACACCTCCTACGAGCAGTACTTC
clone size: once; D gene: -; J gene: TRBJ1-1; V gene: TRBV7-2; CDR3 protein: CASSVLSAGTEAFF; CDR3 DNA: TGTGCCAGCAGCGTACTAAGTGCAGGCACTGAAGCTTTCTTT
clone size: -; D gene: -; J gene: TRBJ2-7; V gene: TRBV11-2; CDR3 protein: CASSSGTSYEQYF; CDR3 DNA: TGTGCCAGCAGCTCCGGGACCTCCTACGAGCAGTACTTC
clone size: -; D gene: TRBD1; J gene: TRBJ2-1; V gene: TRBV12-5; CDR3 protein: CASGMGQGLTNEQFF; CDR3 DNA: TGTGCTAGTGGTATGGGACAGGGTTTGACCAATGAGCAGTTCTTC
clone size: -; D gene: -; J gene: TRBJ2-7; V gene: TRBV25-1; CDR3 protein: CASSESGQGTYEQYF; CDR3 DNA: TGTGCCAGCAGTGAATCGGGGCAGGGCACCTACGAGCAGTACTTC
clone size: -; D gene: TRBD2; J gene: TRBJ2-2; V gene: TRBV2; CDR3 protein: CAKGLAGTGELFF; CDR3 DNA: TGTGCCAAGGGGCTAGCGGGTACCGGGGAGCTGTTTTTT
clone size: -; D gene: -; J gene: TRBJ1-1; V gene: TRBV6-9; CDR3 protein: CASTPPEAFF; CDR3 DNA: TGTGCCAGCACCCCCCCGGAAGCTTTCTTT
clone size: -; D gene: -; J gene: TRBJ1-2; V gene: TRBV4-1; CDR3 protein: CASSQDLRVVYGYTF; CDR3 DNA: TGCGCCAGCAGCCAAGATTTGAGGGTAGTCTATGGCTACACCTTC
clone size: -; D gene: -; J gene: TRBJ2-7; V gene: TRBV6-5; CDR3 protein: CASSSGGSYEQYF; CDR3 DNA: TGTGCCAGCAGTTCCGGGGGCTCCTACGAGCAGTACTTC